A single TCR beta chain is shown here with its context. Its antigen is currently unknown. This CDR3 is built from 13 residues. Germline V gene sequence: CDR1 SGHTA, CDR2 FQGNSA. V lost 7 bases and J lost 4, with 13 bases in between. The data belong to a study of T cell clones after liver transplantation. Study-wide points: A significant post-transplant drop in circulating graft-donor-reactive CD4 TCRbeta sequences occurred in most of the 8 subjects. Rather than being deleted, graft donor-reactive T cells may have moved into the graft. Compared with third party-reactive sequences, donor-reactive ones declined more, independent of withdrawal success.

The protocol was immunoSEQ multiplex PCR, while the TCRdb copy is restricted to in-frame clones and leaves out a portion. The table lists 45,000 to 60,000 clones, roughly nine tenths of them singletons. Thawed unstimulated PBMCs were FACS-sorted by CD3, CD4 and CD8 into two populations. The origin of this receptor is a human patient who received a liver transplant. Some of the T cells may derive from the graft donor. Sequences were derived from CD8+ T cells from blood, sampled 12 months after liver transplant. J is TRBJ2-5 and V is TRBV7-2; D tentatively fits TRBD1 or TRBD2 (5 bases each). CDR3 amino acids: CASTSWGIETQYF. The DNA for the CDR3 is TGTGCCAGCACCTCCTGGGGGATAGAGACCCAGTACTTC.